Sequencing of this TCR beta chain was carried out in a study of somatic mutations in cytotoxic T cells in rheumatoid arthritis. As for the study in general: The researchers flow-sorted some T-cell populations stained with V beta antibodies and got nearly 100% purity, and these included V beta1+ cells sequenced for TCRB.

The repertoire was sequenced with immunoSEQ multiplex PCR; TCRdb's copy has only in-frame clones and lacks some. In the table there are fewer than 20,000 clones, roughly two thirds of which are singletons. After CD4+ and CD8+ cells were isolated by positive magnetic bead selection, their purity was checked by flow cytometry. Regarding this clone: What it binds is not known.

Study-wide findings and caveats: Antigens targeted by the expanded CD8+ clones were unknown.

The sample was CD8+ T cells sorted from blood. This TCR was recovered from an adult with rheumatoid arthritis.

In DNA form, the CDR3 reads TGTGCCAGCAGATTAAAGGCTCAAGAGACCCAGTACTTC. Its protein product is CASRLKAQETQYF. The chain has TRBV6-5 and TRBJ2-5; D gene uncertain. The CDR3 is 13 residues long. Germline values: CDR1 MNHEY, CDR2 SVGAGI. Trimming removed 6 bases from V and 2 bases from J, with 10 bases in between.